The text below deals with one TCR beta chain. The data were obtained in a study of control samples from healthy donors and cancer patients. This CDR3 spans 14 amino acids. Deletions cut 11 bases from V and 3 bases from J, with 20 bases between. Looked up from germline, CDR1 is MDHEN and CDR2 is SYDVKM. Method: immunoSEQ multiplex PCR; TCRdb's copy keeps in-frame clones and lacks some. The repertoire holds some 250,000 clones, with approximately 80% as singletons. Input material: PBMCs. The TCR was taken from a woman aged 60-75 years with lung cancer. The rearrangement uses TRBV28 and TRBJ2-7; D is perhaps TRBD1 (6 bases). The CDR3 loop reads CAGSPTGLDYEQYF. CDR3 coding DNA: TGTGCCGGTTCACCCACAGGGCTTGACTACGAGCAGTACTTC.